The sequence of this T cell receptor beta chain was determined in a study of blood T cell repertoires in COVID-19. Study as a whole: COVID-19 samples from acute and convalescent phases originated in the United States, Italy and Spain. T cells, B-cell-depleted T cells, or PBMCs provided the cDNA or gDNA that served as material.

The V segment lost 6 bases and the J segment 7 bases; nucleotides outside the gene matches: 3. The CDR3 runs to 12 residues. Original processing notes: Estimation of nucleated cell counts relied on the amplification of reference gene primers. Using immunoSEQ multiplex PCR, the repertoire was profiled, and TCRdb retains in-frame clones only, with some absent. The D gene and trimming were derived from the DNA, and the V and J assignments and clone size from that table. The sample records under 150,000 clones, around 88% being singletons. The sample was peripheral blood. The clonotype comes from a human donor in a cohort sampled during active COVID-19. The rearrangement uses TRBV12-3 or TRBV12-4 and TRBJ1-2; 9 nucleotides align to TRBD1. The CDR3 bases are TGTGCCAGCAGACAGGGGGCGCGTGGCTACACCTTC. Residues: CASRQGARGYTF.